A selection of T cell receptor beta chains follows, all from one sample in a study of blood T cell repertoires in COVID-19. Assay: immunoSEQ multiplex PCR; the TCRdb copy retains only in-frame clones and omits some. The table includes roughly 340,000 clones, roughly 90% detected once. Sequenced material: peripheral blood. Source of these receptors: a young woman with COVID-19, enrolled during active disease. CDR3s include the opening cysteine and the closing phenylalanine or tryptophan. D genes are given only for firm matches. Not all rows give a size; the values are once, few, many and, for expanded clones, a class.

.,.,TRBJ1-2,TRBV4-1,TGCGCCAGCAGTCCGGGGGGCGGCTATGGCTACACCTTC,CASSPGGGYGYTF
.,.,TRBJ1-1,TRBV6-5,TGTGCCAGCAGTTACCGACGTCTTACAGAAATCACTGAAGCTTTCTTT,CASSYRRLTEITEAFF
.,.,TRBJ2-3,TRBV7-2,TGTGCCAGCAGCTCCGAATTACTTTATACGCAGTATTTT,CASSSELLYTQYF
.,.,TRBJ2-2,TRBV7-9,TGTGCCAGCGGGCGAGGGTCGAACACCGGGGAGCTGTTTTTT,CASGRGSNTGELFF
few,TRBD1,TRBJ1-4,TRBV10-1,TGCGCCAGCAGTCAAACAGGGGTCGATAATGAAAAACTGTTTTTT,CASSQTGVDNEKLFF
.,.,TRBJ1-3,TRBV21-1,TGTGCCAGCAGCTCGAGGGACAGGGCGGCCCTAAGAGCACTCTCTGGAAACACCATATATTTT,CASSSRDRAALRALSGNTIYF
.,.,TRBJ1-5,TRBV28,TGTGCCAGCAGTTTAAGCTTGGCGGGCAATCAGCCCCAGCATTTT,CASSLSLAGNQPQHF
.,.,TRBJ1-1,TRBV5-1,TGCGCCAGCAGCTTGGATCAGGGTAGGGACACTGAAGCTTTCTTT,CASSLDQGRDTEAFF
.,TRBD2,TRBJ2-1,TRBV24-1,TGTGCCACCAGTGATAGCGGGAGGTTCTCCTACAATGAGCAGTTCTTC,CATSDSGRFSYNEQFF
.,.,TRBJ2-2,TRBV27,TGTGCCAGCAGTCGATCCGGGTACACCGGGGAGCTGTTTTTT,CASSRSGYTGELFF
few,TRBD2,TRBJ2-1,TRBV6-4,TGTGCCAGCAGTGACTCCTCCGCGGGAGACTACAATGAGCAGTTCTTC,CASSDSSAGDYNEQFF
.,TRBD2,TRBJ2-1,TRBV11-2,TGTGCCAGCAGCTGGAGCGGGAACCATGAGCAGTTCTTC,CASSWSGNHEQFF
.,.,TRBJ1-2,TRBV29-1,TGCAGCGTCCAGACAGATTATCCTTTAGCTAACTATGGCTACACCTTC,CSVQTDYPLANYGYTF
.,.,TRBJ1-1,TRBV7-8,TGTGCCAGCAGCTTATCTTGGACAGCGAACACTGAAGCTTTCTTT,CASSLSWTANTEAFF
.,TRBD1,TRBJ1-4,TRBV29-1,TGCAGCGTGGCGAGAGGACAGGGGGCTAATGAAAAACTGTTTTTT,CSVARGQGANEKLFF
.,TRBD2,TRBJ2-3,TRBV5-1,TGCGCCAGCAGCTTGGGCGGGGGGCCCACAGATACGCAGTATTTT,CASSLGGGPTDTQYF
once,.,TRBJ2-3,TRBV27,TGTGCCAGCACGACTGGGGTCAGGGGTAGGGCAGATACGCAGTATTTT,CASTTGVRGRADTQYF
once,.,TRBJ2-7,TRBV5-8,TGTGCCAGCAGCTTAATCAGGGTAGGCGAGCAGTACTTC,CASSLIRVGEQYF
.,.,TRBJ2-1,TRBV7-9,TGTGCCAGCAGGCCGTTGTGGGATGCAAAGGGAGATGAGCAGTTCTTC,CASRPLWDAKGDEQFF
.,.,TRBJ2-1,TRBV24-1,TGTGCCACCAGTGACGGCGGGGGCAACAATGAGCAGTTCTTC,CATSDGGGNNEQFF
once,.,TRBJ2-4,TRBV19,TGTGCCAGTAGTATGGGTGGGGGGGCCAAAAACATTCAGTACTTC,CASSMGGGAKNIQYF
.,TRBD1,TRBJ1-4,TRBV2,TGTGCCAGCAAGATGACAGGGGTTCGTGAAAAACTGTTTTTT,CASKMTGVREKLFF
.,.,TRBJ2-3,TRBV7-2,TGTGCCAGCCGCCAGGCGGGGAGCACAGATACGCAGTATTTT,CASRQAGSTDTQYF
.,.,TRBJ2-7,TRBV5-5,TGTGCCAGCAGCTTTTGGTCAGGAACCTACGAGCAGTACTTC,CASSFWSGTYEQYF
few,TRBD2,TRBJ2-1,TRBV25-1,TGTGCCAGCAGTGAAATCGAAGGGACTAGCGGTGGAAATGAGCAGTTCTTC,CASSEIEGTSGGNEQFF
.,.,TRBJ2-5,TRBV10-3,TGTGCCATCAGTGAAAGGGGTGGCGAGACCCAGTACTTC,CAISERGGETQYF
.,.,TRBJ2-5,TRBV14,TGTGCCAGCAGCCAACCAGGGTCTAAACGGGTAGAGACCCAGTACTTC,CASSQPGSKRVETQYF
.,.,TRBJ2-5,TRBV7-2,TGTGCCAGCAGCTCCAGGGGGGCCCAAGAGACCCAGTACTTC,CASSSRGAQETQYF
.,.,TRBJ1-1,TRBV11-2,TGTGCCAGCAGCTTTTCCCCAGTGAACACTGAAGCTTTCTTT,CASSFSPVNTEAFF
.,TRBD2,TRBJ2-3,TRBV6-5,TGTGCCAGCAGTCGGCTAGCGGGAGTGACAGATACGCAGTATTTT,CASSRLAGVTDTQYF
.,.,TRBJ2-7,TRBV10-3,TGTGCCATCAGTGCAAGACTAGAGGAGGGCGAGCAGTACTTC,CAISARLEEGEQYF
.,.,TRBJ1-5,TRBV2,TGTGCCAGCAGTGAACCGGGGGGAAATAGCAATCAGCCCCAGCATTTT,CASSEPGGNSNQPQHF
.,.,TRBJ2-2,TRBV9,TGTGCCAGCAGCGTAGCTACGGGCAGGGGGAACACCGGGGAGCTGTTTTTT,CASSVATGRGNTGELFF
.,TRBD1,TRBJ1-6,TRBV2,TGTGCCAGCAGTGAGGGGGACAGGGACGATTCACCCCTCCACTTT,CASSEGDRDDSPLHF
many,TRBD2,TRBJ2-2,TRBV19,TGTGCCAGTAGTGTGGGCCCGGGACTAGGACCCGGGGAGCTGTTTTTT,CASSVGPGLGPGELFF
.,TRBD2,TRBJ2-1,TRBV28,TGTGCCAGCAGTTTACTTCGACTAGCGGCGGGCTATGAGCAGTTCTTC,CASSLLRLAAGYEQFF
.,.,TRBJ1-2,TRBV24-1,TGTGCCACCAGTGATTTGACTACGGAATATGGCTACACCTTC,CATSDLTTEYGYTF
.,TRBD1,TRBJ1-5,TRBV10-2,TGCGCCAGCAGTGGGACAGGGAGAAATCAGCCCCAGCATTTT,CASSGTGRNQPQHF
.,.,TRBJ2-6,TRBV7-2,TGTGCCAGCAGCCTAGATTCGTCCCCGGGGGCCAACGTCCTGACTTTC,CASSLDSSPGANVLTF
.,TRBD2,TRBJ2-3,TRBV27,TGTGCCAGCCTAGGACGGGGGGTTAGCACAGATACGCAGTATTTT,CASLGRGVSTDTQYF
.,TRBD1,TRBJ2-7,TRBV7-9,TGTGCCAGCAGCTCGAAGGGCAGGGGGCCCTACGAGCAGTACTTC,CASSSKGRGPYEQYF
.,TRBD1,TRBJ1-4,TRBV29-1,TGCAGCGTTGACCCTACAGGGGTCGGGGAAAAACTGTTTTTT,CSVDPTGVGEKLFF
.,TRBD2,TRBJ2-7,TRBV5-1,TGCGCCAGCAGCTTCAGGGCAGCGGGAGTTGGCAGGGGTGATTCGGGGCAGTACTTC,CASSFRAAGVGRGDSGQYF
.,.,TRBJ1-1,TRBV5-1,TGCGCCAGCAGCTTGGGAGTGGGCCTCTCAATGAACACTGAAGCTTTCTTT,CASSLGVGLSMNTEAFF
.,.,TRBJ1-2,TRBV7-2,TGTGCCAGCAGCCTACGGGAGGGATCTTATGGCTACACCTTC,CASSLREGSYGYTF
.,.,TRBJ2-2,TRBV15,TGTGCCACCAGCAGAGACCTTCACACCGGGGAGCTGTTTTTT,CATSRDLHTGELFF
.,.,TRBJ2-3,TRBV19,TGTGCCAGTAGCATGCTCGTGGTAGGGGGAAGCACAGATACGCAGTATTTT,CASSMLVVGGSTDTQYF
.,.,TRBJ1-2,TRBV2,TGTGCCAGCAGTGAGGGCCGACCTAACTATGGCTACACCTTC,CASSEGRPNYGYTF
.,TRBD1,TRBJ2-3,TRBV7-6,TGTGCCAGCAGCTCCGGGACAGGGGGCTGGACAGATACGCAGTATTTT,CASSSGTGGWTDTQYF